Listed here are 17 T cell receptor beta chains from one sample, sequenced in a study of T cells in women clearing cervical HPV infection. Profiled with immunoSEQ multiplex PCR; TCRdb holds only in-frame clones, not every one. The sample totals about 27,000 clones; its top ten clones hold approximately 24%. The source material was blood buffy coat. The receptors were gathered from a woman aged 18 to 75 with a cervical HPV16 infection that either progressed to CIN3+ or cleared (not recorded which).

About this clone: The read terminates 3 residues before the CDR3 end, so the remaining end is supplied by the germline J gene. This chain links TRBV30 with TRBJ2-7; no clear D gene. The germline gives CDR1 GTSNPN, CDR2 SVGIG (reference sequence). V was cut by 4 bases and J by 5 bases, with 9 bases left in between. CDR3 size: 11 residues. The CDR3 region is CAWKGFDEQYF. The covered CDR3 bases are TGTGCCTGGAAAGGGTTTGACGAG.

Regarding this clone: Read data end 3 residues before the CDR3 end; the end is taken from the germline J gene. The chain has TRBV2 and TRBJ2-7; D may be TRBD1 (6 bases). The CDR3 runs 14 residues. Per germline, CDR1 SNHLY and CDR2 FYNNEI. V shed 4 bases and J shed 0 bases, with 10 bases lying between them. The CDR3 DNA, read in part, is TGTGCCAGCAGTGTGGACAGAGTCTCCTACGAG. Its translation is CASSVDRVSYE. The entire CDR3 sequence reads CASSVDRVSYEQYF.

Notes on this clone: The read halts 3 residues ahead of the CDR3 end, with the missing end drawn from the germline J gene. The chain combines TRBV5-6 with TRBJ1-1; D may be TRBD1 (5 bases). Trimming removed 4 bases at V and 3 bases at J, with 13 bases between. The CDR3 runs to 14 residues. CDR1 is SGHDT, CDR2 YYEEEE, per germline. CDR3 amino acids: CASSPGGAHTEAFF. The sequenced part of the CDR3 DNA is TGTGCCAGCAGCCCGGGGGGTGCGCACACTGAA.

Here the CDR3 reads CASSPSIAGAKETQYF. The sequenced CDR3 bases are TGTGCCAGCAGTCCCTCGATCGCAGGGGCGAAGGAGACC. This chain connects TRBV28 to TRBJ2-5; possibly TRBD1 for D (6 bases). The CDR3 extends 3 residues past the end of the read, so its final part is completed from the germline J gene. CDR3 length: 16 amino acids. V gave up 5 bases and J gave up 5 bases, with 21 bases separating them. Germline CDR1 MDHEN, CDR2 SYDVKM. The entire variable domain, with the rest obtained from reference TRBV28 and TRBJ2-5, is as follows: DVKVTQSSRYLVKRTGEKVFLECVQDMDHENMFWYRQDPGLGLRLIYFSYDVKMKEKGDIPEGYSVSREKKERFSLILESASTNQTSMYLCASSPSIAGAKETQYFGPGTRLLVL.

Concerning this clone: The CDR3 end is not reached by the read, which stops 3 residues before it; the germline J gene fills it in. This chain joins TRBV2 and TRBJ1-3; maybe TRBD1 (5 bases). The CDR3 contains 16 residues. Germline V gives CDR1 SNHLY, CDR2 FYNNEI. CDR3 bases read: TGTGCCAGCAGCGAGACAGCCCGCGCCCAAATGAAAAGC. Translation gives CASSETARAQMKS. The complete CDR3 reads CASSETARAQMKSIYF.

Regarding this clone: The CDR3 is cut off 3 residues early in the read; its end comes from the germline J gene. The chain recombines TRBV5-1 with TRBJ2-7; TRBD2 matches 9 bases. The CDR3 has 13 amino acids. Germline V lookup: CDR1 SGHRS, CDR2 YFSETQ. Unmatched junction bases numbered 5, after V lost 4 bases and J lost 6 bases. The part of the CDR3 DNA that was read is TGCGCCAGCAGCATTAGCGGGAGCGGCGAG. Translated, it gives CASSISGSGE. The full CDR3 protein reads CASSISGSGEQYF.

Points on this clone: The read stops 3 residues short of the end of the CDR3; the missing end is completed from the germline J gene. This rearrangement joins TRBV30 to TRBJ2-1; D remains ambiguous. The CDR3 runs 13 residues. CDR1 is GTSNPN, CDR2 SVGIG, per germline (reference sequence). V lost 1 base to trimming and J lost 6 bases, with 10 bases between them. CDR3 sequence reads: CAWSEVSPNEQFF. CDR3 DNA, as far as it was read: TGTGCCTGGAGTGAAGTTAGTCCCAATGAG. Combining the CDR3 with reference TRBV30 and TRBJ2-1 gives the whole variable domain SQTIHQWPATLVQPVGSPLSLECTVEGTSNPNLYWYRQAAGRGLQLLFYSVGIGQISSEVPQNLSASRPQDRQFILSSKKLLLSDSGFYLCAWSEVSPNEQFFGPGTRLTVL.

With respect to this clone: The CDR3 end is not reached by the read, which stops 3 residues before it; the germline J gene fills it in. This chain connects TRBV19 to TRBJ2-3; 7 nucleotides match TRBD2. The CDR3 totals 16 residues. V shed 9 bases, J shed 1 base, and the junction held 13 bases outside the gene matches. The germline V gene encodes CDR1 LNHDA and CDR2 SQIVND (reference sequence). CDR3 protein: CASGNLAVGGTDTQYF. The part of the CDR3 DNA that was read is TGTGCCAGCGGGAATCTAGCGGTCGGGGGCACAGATACG.

As for this clone: The observed sequence ends 3 residues before the CDR3 terminus, with the missing tail filled in from the germline J gene. The chain carries TRBV20-1 and TRBJ2-5, with 7 bases that match TRBD1. The CDR3 has 16 amino acids. J gave up 2 bases and V 0 bases, and 9 bases lay outside the gene matches. Per germline, CDR1 DFQATT and CDR2 SNEGSKA (reference sequence). This CDR3 is CSARDPGQVRQETQYF. Incomplete CDR3 DNA: TGCAGTGCTAGAGATCCCGGACAGGTCCGACAAGAGACC.

As regards this clone: The read ends 3 residues early relative to the CDR3; the germline J gene fills the gap. The V gene is TRBV7-2, the J gene TRBJ2-7; D tentatively reads TRBD1 or TRBD2 (6 bases each). Germline CDR1 is SGHTA and CDR2 is FQGNSA. The CDR3 loop spans 14 amino acids. The germline V and J ends were trimmed by 4 bases and 2 bases, with 12 bases remaining between them. CDR3 amino acids: CASSSRDTTYEQYF. CDR3 bases read: TGTGCCAGCAGCTCGCGGGACACCACCTACGAG.

The chain's CDR3 is CASSLDYEQFF. The sequenced part of the CDR3 DNA is TGCGCCAGCAGCTTGGACTATGAG. The chain carries TRBV5-1 and TRBJ2-1, with no clear D. The CDR3 is cut off 3 residues early in the read; its end comes from the germline J gene. V lost 0 bases and J lost 8, with 3 bases in between. CDR3 length equals 11 residues. Germline CDR1 reads SGHRS; CDR2 reads YFSETQ.

Remarks on this clone: Coverage ceases 3 residues before the CDR3 finishes, and the germline J gene fills in the end. J is TRBJ2-3 and V is TRBV2; 9 nucleotides align to TRBD2. Germline V gives CDR1 SNHLY, CDR2 FYNNEI. Germline trimming cut 6 bases from V and 2 bases from J; bases unmatched to any gene: 9. This CDR3 comprises 16 residues. The CDR3 DNA, read in part, is TGTGCCAGCAGAGATTTGCTAGCGGGATACACAGATACG. It codes for CASRDLLAGYTDT. The whole CDR3 protein reads CASRDLLAGYTDTQYF. The full variable domain, with the rest looked up from reference TRBV2 and TRBJ2-3, is EPEVTQTPSHQVTQMGQEVILRCVPISNHLYFYWYRQILGQKVEFLVSFYNNEISEKSEIFDDQFSVERPDGSNFTLKIRSTKLEDSAMYFCASRDLLAGYTDTQYFGPGTRLTVL.

About this clone: The CDR3 end is not reached by the read, which stops 3 residues before it; the germline J gene fills it in. The chain combines TRBV11-2 with TRBJ1-5; D remains ambiguous. The CDR3 length is 15 residues. V was pared by 4 bases and J by 2 bases, with 12 bases between. CDR1 and CDR2 (germline): SGHAT, FQNNGV. CDR3 region: CASSSSGTGNQPQHF. Partial CDR3 DNA: TGTGCCAGCAGCTCCTCGGGTACGGGCAATCAGCCC.

The CDR3 protein is CASSLEVSGLDYGYTF. The covered CDR3 bases are TGCGCCAGCAGCTTGGAGGTTTCAGGGTTGGACTATGGC. This rearrangement joins TRBV5-1 to TRBJ1-2, with a tentative D call TRBD1 (5 bases). From the germline J gene comes the end of the CDR3, since the read stops 3 residues before it. Trimming removed 0 bases from V and 3 bases from J, with 15 bases in between. Per germline, CDR1 SGHRS and CDR2 YFSETQ. The length of the CDR3 is 16 residues.

With respect to this clone: The DNA ends 3 residues before the CDR3 does, and the rest of the CDR3 is filled in from the germline J gene. V is TRBV29-1 and J is TRBJ1-1; no definite D call. CDR1 SQVTM and CDR2 ANQGSEA come from the germline V gene. This CDR3 region has 12 residues. CDR3: CTVSGYGTEAFF. CDR3 bases read: TGCACCGTGTCGGGGTATGGCACTGAA.

Concerning this clone: The observed sequence ends 3 residues before the CDR3 terminus, with the missing tail filled in from the germline J gene. The chain carries TRBV30 and TRBJ1-5, with TRBD1 matching 10 bases. V dropped 2 bases and J dropped 7; count of bases not matched to a gene: 11. Germline values: CDR1 GTSNPN, CDR2 SVGIG (reference sequence). The CDR3 contains 16 residues. CDR3 residues: CAWSSSGTGVSQPQHF. Partial CDR3 DNA: TGTGCCTGGAGTTCCTCCGGGACAGGGGTTTCGCAGCCC. The whole variable domain, remainder taken from reference TRBV30 and TRBJ1-5, is SQTIHQWPATLVQPVGSPLSLECTVEGTSNPNLYWYRQAAGRGLQLLFYSVGIGQISSEVPQNLSASRPQDRQFILSSKKLLLSDSGFYLCAWSSSGTGVSQPQHFGDGTRLSIL.

Note on this clone: The CDR3 end lies 3 residues beyond the end of the read and is filled in from the germline J gene. V gene TRBV5-1 combines with J gene TRBJ1-5, with TRBD1 matching over 7 bases. CDR1 is SGHRS, CDR2 YFSETQ, per germline. Trimming cost V 0 bases and J 5 bases; bases outside gene matches: 2. The CDR3 sequence is 14 residues long. The CDR3 sequence is CASSLEQGHQPQHF. The covered CDR3 bases are TGCGCCAGCAGCTTGGAACAGGGGCATCAGCCC.